This TCR beta chain was sequenced for a study of OX40 agonist ivuxolimab in advanced cancers. The assay was immunoSEQ multiplex PCR, and TCRdb's table has in-frame clones only and misses some. The data hold about 76,000 clones, with roughly 89% observed a single time. As to this clone: Its specificity is not known.

Study-level findings and limits: Expanded clones were, on average, more numerous among CD8+ T cells than CD4+. Normalized T-cell clonal expansion was also low in a subset of nonresponders. The study found among the lowest clonal expansion in partial responders at 0.1-3.0 mg/kg.

Looked up from germline, CDR1 is SQVTM and CDR2 is ANQGSEA. The CDR3 runs 15 residues. With 1 base removed from V and 0 bases from J, the gap between germline ends came to 10 bases. The chain is built from TRBV29-1 and TRBJ2-1; D perhaps matches TRBD1 (6 bases). This TCR derives from an adult with an advanced solid tumor such as melanoma, head and neck, liver or kidney cancer. The source material was CD4+ or CD8+ T cells sorted from blood, sampled in a trial of the OX40 agonist ivuxolimab. The CDR3, as DNA: TGCAGCGTTGAAGGCGGACAGAGCTCCTACAATGAGCAGTTCTTC. Translation: CSVEGGQSSYNEQFF.